Only one count was recorded for the clone carrying this T cell receptor (beta chain). Its target is unknown. Here immunoSEQ multiplex PCR was the method, and the copy in TCRdb shows in-frame clones only, minus some. Of about 34,000 clones in the sample, approximately 93% were seen once. The data belong to a study of T cells in tuberculosis. Across the study: Sequenced TCRs come from CD1B-GMM tetramer-binding T cells. Blood was taken before or within 7 days of anti-tuberculosis therapy.

Findings and limits, study-wide: Active tuberculosis patients had shorter CDR3-alpha; the beta difference was nonsignificant.

Regarding time point: new active TB diagnosis, blood taken before or within 7 days of starting treatment. Germline CDR1 is KGHSH and CDR2 is LQKENI. V was cut by 8 bases and J by 7 bases, with 21 bases left in between. The CDR3 is made up of 15 amino acids. V gene TRBV18 combines with J gene TRBJ2-1, with D possibly matching TRBD1 (6 bases). This receptor was obtained from an adult with tuberculosis. This material consisted of PBMCs, taken at tuberculosis diagnosis. CDR3 region: CASADRTGSMNEQFF. CDR3 in DNA: TGTGCCAGCGCAGACAGGACGGGGAGTATGAATGAGCAGTTCTTC.